This T cell receptor beta chain was observed in a study of OX40 agonist ivuxolimab in advanced cancers. Across the whole study: Patients received ivuxolimab, an intravenous treatment, every 2 weeks at 0.01 to 10 mg/kg. Mean age around 64 years, range about 20 to 79; just over 80% male.

The table came from immunoSEQ multiplex PCR; TCRdb's copy has only in-frame clones and leaves some out. The sample yields about 31,000 clones, 80% to 90% seen once. CDR3 size: 14 residues. Trimming took 4 bases from V and 2 from J, leaving 12 bases between them. Germline V gene data show CDR1 as MNHEY and CDR2 as SMNVEV (reference sequence). The sequencing used CD4+ or CD8+ T cells sorted from blood, collected in a trial of the OX40 agonist ivuxolimab. V usage is TRBV27 and J usage is TRBJ2-7, with a tentative D call TRBD2 (6 bases). The TCR was taken from an adult with an advanced solid tumor such as melanoma, head and neck, liver or kidney cancer. This chain's CDR3 is CASSWISGAYEQYF. CDR3 sequence (DNA): TGTGCCAGCAGTTGGATTAGCGGAGCCTACGAGCAGTACTTC.